This section outlines one TCR beta chain sequence together with its context. Its target is unknown. The data are from a study of vaccination and CD4 T cells after COVID-19. Study at large: Convalescent patients gave post-COVID blood a median roughly 96 days post-diagnosis, range 35 to 161. Overlapping SARS-CoV-2, HCoV-NL63, HCoV-OC43 and HCoV-229E spike peptides stimulated the cells.

Treatment specified: roughly 10-day PBMC culture with coronavirus spike peptide pools or control peptides (ViraFEST assay). TCR sequencing followed the expansion of antigen-specific T cells with peptide pools in ViraFEST. Study-wide points: Only post-vaccination samples contained a median 86.3% of the reactive clones in convalescent patients.

With 5 bases removed from V and 4 bases from J, the gap between germline ends came to 12 bases. The CDR3 loop spans 14 amino acids. From germline, CDR1 is SGHTA and CDR2 FQGTGA. Cultured CD4+ T-cell DNA underwent Oncomine TCR Beta short-read sequencing. MiXCR, run by TCRdb on the PCR reads, gives a single entry per CDR3 protein. The sample includes about 15,000 distinct CDR3 sequences, 74% of them seen just once. This receptor was taken from a human donor who had recovered from COVID-19. The rearrangement links TRBV7-3 to TRBJ1-3; D may be TRBD1 (6 bases). The specimen was CD4+ T cells from blood, cultured in vitro. CDR3 in DNA: TGTGCCAGCAGCGCACAGGGTTTCGGAAACACCATATATTTT. The encoded protein is CASSAQGFGNTIYF.